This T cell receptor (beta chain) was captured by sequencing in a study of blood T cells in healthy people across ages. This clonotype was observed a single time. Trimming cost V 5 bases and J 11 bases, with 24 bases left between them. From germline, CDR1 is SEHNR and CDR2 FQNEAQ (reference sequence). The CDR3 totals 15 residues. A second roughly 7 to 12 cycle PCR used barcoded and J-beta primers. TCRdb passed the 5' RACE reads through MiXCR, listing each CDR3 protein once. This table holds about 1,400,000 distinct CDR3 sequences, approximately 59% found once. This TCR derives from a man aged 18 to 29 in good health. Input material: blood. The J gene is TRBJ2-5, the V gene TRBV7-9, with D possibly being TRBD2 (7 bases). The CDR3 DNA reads TGTGCCAGCAGCCCAAGGGAGGGGGGGCCTGGAGAGCAGTACTTC. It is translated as CASSPREGGPGEQYF.